This TCR beta chain appears in the sequencing data of a study of cytomegalovirus exposure and HLA in healthy donors. Overall study findings and caveats: Trimming of TCR beta V- and J-genes showed a link, identified in a later analysis, to a missense DCLRE1C variant. Data from an earlier analysis indicated that most TCR beta V segments were productive either about 87% or about 30% of the time.

PCR used 60 Vbeta primers and 13 Jbeta primers. In the source study's methods: Counted up in a later analysis, unique TCR beta chains came to about 80 million, with around 11 million shared. Clones were sequenced by immunoSEQ multiplex PCR, and TCRdb holds only the in-frame ones, with some missing. The V and J calls and clone size were taken over from that table, and D and trimming were inferred from the DNA. The top ten clones hold over 6% of a sample with 150,000 or so clones, around three quarters of them seen once. Germline V lookup: CDR1 GTSNPN, CDR2 SVGIG (reference sequence). V was cut by 4 bases and J by 4 bases, with 10 bases left in between. The CDR3 consists of 12 residues. Of note for this clone: Its antigen remains unidentified.

Material: PBMCs. The receptor comes from a man aged 40-49 years in good health and CMV-seropositive. The gene calls are TRBV30 and TRBJ2-5; TRBD2 is a possible D gene (5 bases). The CDR3 spells CAWKASRETQYF. In DNA, the CDR3 is TGTGCCTGGAAGGCTAGCCGAGAGACCCAGTACTTC. Drawing the rest from reference TRBV30 and TRBJ2-5, the complete variable domain is SQTIHQWPATLVQPVGSPLSLECTVEGTSNPNLYWYRQAAGRGLQLLFYSVGIGQISSEVPQNLSASRPQDRQFILSSKKLLLSDSGFYLCAWKASRETQYFGPGTRLLVL.